The text below deals with one TCR beta chain. This sample was taken from a study of blood T cell repertoires in COVID-19. Study details: Whether acute or convalescent, the COVID-19 samples came from the United States, Italy and Spain.

The CDR3 spans 16 residues. Germline values: CDR1 SGDLS, CDR2 YYNGEE. Trimming cost V 4 bases and J 4 bases; bases outside gene matches: 13. Assay used: immunoSEQ multiplex PCR; TCRdb lists only in-frame clones, some missing. The sample shows some 130,000 clones, approximately 79% of them seen only once. Participant ages covered roughly 18 to 89 years across 24 US areas. The sequenced material came from PBMCs or T cells enriched from blood (not recorded which). This clonotype was obtained from a man between 35 and 55 years old with acute COVID-19. V gene TRBV9 combines with J gene TRBJ1-2, with 7 nucleotides matching TRBD1. The CDR3 DNA sequence: TGTGCCAGCAGCCCCTGGCCTCAACAGGGGACCTATGGCTACACCTTC. Its protein is CASSPWPQQGTYGYTF.